A single sample gave rise to the 5 T cell receptor beta chains below, sequenced in a study of T cell responses to AZD1222 COVID-19 vaccine. The protocol was immunoSEQ multiplex PCR, while the TCRdb copy is restricted to in-frame clones and leaves out a portion. The sample has about 120,000 clones; approximately 85% are singletons. This sample comprised peripheral blood, obtained on day 0 of MenACWY control vaccination. These receptors originate from an adult in good health.

The V gene is TRBV19, the J gene TRBJ2-2, with a possible D match to TRBD2 (5 bases). Trimming cost V 9 bases and J 4 bases, with 15 bases left between them. This CDR3 is built from 14 residues. The germline V gene encodes CDR1 LNHDA and CDR2 SQIVND (reference sequence). CDR3 nucleotide sequence: TGTGCCAGCAAGGGTGAGGCGGGCACCGGGGAGCTGTTTTTT. Translation gives CASKGEAGTGELFF.

V and J are TRBV28 and TRBJ1-4; TRBD1 matches at 7 bases. This CDR3 spans 13 amino acids. The germline V gene encodes CDR1 MDHEN and CDR2 SYDVKM. V was pared by 8 bases and J by 5 bases, with 5 bases of the junction left unmatched. The CDR3 spells CASFRGQNEKLFF. Here the CDR3 DNA reads TGTGCCAGCTTTAGGGGGCAAAATGAAAAACTGTTTTTT.

The chain employs TRBV5-4 and TRBJ2-2; D unclear. CDR1 is SGHNT and CDR2 is YYREEE in the germline V gene (reference sequence). Trimming pared 10 bases from V and 1 base from J, leaving 11 bases between. The CDR3 loop spans 13 amino acids. This chain's CDR3 is CAGQQQNTGELFF. In nucleotides, the CDR3 is TGTGCCGGCCAACAACAGAACACCGGGGAGCTGTTTTTT.

This sequence joins TRBV2 and TRBJ2-2; 8 nucleotides align to TRBD1. This CDR3 contains 14 residues. Germline V gene sequence: CDR1 SNHLY, CDR2 FYNNEI. Trimming took 4 bases from V and 7 from J; bases not matched to a gene: 5. The CDR3 spells CASSGQGSIGELFF. In DNA, the CDR3 is TGTGCCAGCAGTGGACAGGGGAGTATCGGGGAGCTGTTTTTT. The variable domain in full, with the rest retrieved from reference TRBV2 and TRBJ2-2, is EPEVTQTPSHQVTQMGQEVILRCVPISNHLYFYWYRQILGQKVEFLVSFYNNEISEKSEIFDDQFSVERPDGSNFTLKIRSTKLEDSAMYFCASSGQGSIGELFFGEGSRLTVL.

The V call is TRBV11-2, the J call TRBJ2-7; D is perhaps TRBD1 (5 bases). CDR1 and CDR2 (germline): SGHAT, FQNNGV. Trimming shortened V by 1 base and J by 7 bases, and 11 bases separated the two germline ends. The CDR3 sequence is 13 residues long. In nucleotides, the CDR3 is TGTGCCAGCAGCTTAGGCACAGGTGGGGAGCAGTACTTC. Amino acid sequence: CASSLGTGGEQYF.